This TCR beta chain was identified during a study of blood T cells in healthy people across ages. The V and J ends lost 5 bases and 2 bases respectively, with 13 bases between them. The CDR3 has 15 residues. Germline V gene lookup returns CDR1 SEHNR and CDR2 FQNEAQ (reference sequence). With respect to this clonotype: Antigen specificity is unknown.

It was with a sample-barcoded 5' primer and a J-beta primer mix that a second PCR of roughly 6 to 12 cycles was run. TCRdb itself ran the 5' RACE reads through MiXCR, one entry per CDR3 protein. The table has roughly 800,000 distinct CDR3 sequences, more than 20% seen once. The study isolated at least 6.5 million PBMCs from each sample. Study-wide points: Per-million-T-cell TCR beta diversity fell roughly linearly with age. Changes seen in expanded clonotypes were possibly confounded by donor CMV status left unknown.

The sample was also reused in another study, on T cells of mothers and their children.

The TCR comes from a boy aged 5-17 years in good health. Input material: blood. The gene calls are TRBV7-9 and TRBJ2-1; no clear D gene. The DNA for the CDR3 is TGTGCCAGCAGCCCATTTTTAGGGCCCTACAATGAGCAGTTCTTC. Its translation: CASSPFLGPYNEQFF.